A single sample gave rise to the 29 T cell receptor beta chains below, sequenced in a study of blood T cell repertoires in COVID-19. Assay: immunoSEQ multiplex PCR; the TCRdb copy retains only in-frame clones and omits some. This sample has 100,000 to 150,000 clones, with 60% to 80% found just once. Material for sequencing was peripheral blood. The receptors here all came from a man between 60 and 70 years old with acute or convalescent COVID-19.

The chain employs TRBV6-1 and TRBJ1-4; tentative D call: TRBD1 (6 bases). Between the trimmed V and J ends, which lost 3 bases and 11 bases, there was a span of 16 bases. This CDR3 spans 14 amino acids. The V gene's germline CDR1 is MNHNS and CDR2 SASEGT. The chain's CDR3 is CASSERGTGSKLFF. The DNA of the CDR3 is TGTGCCAGCAGTGAGCGTGGTACAGGGTCTAAACTGTTTTTT.

The chain joins TRBV9 to TRBJ1-2; 9 bases fit TRBD1. Losses at the gene ends were 4 bases for V and 8 bases for J; bases not matched to a gene: 12. Germline CDR1 and CDR2: SGDLS and YYNGEE. The CDR3 contains 15 residues. The CDR3 sequence is CASSSGQGRAGGYTF. Written as DNA, the CDR3 is TGTGCCAGCAGCTCGGGACAGGGCCGGGCGGGCGGCTACACCTTC.

The chain is built from TRBV6-1 and TRBJ2-1, with 7 nucleotides matching TRBD1. Losses at the gene ends were 4 bases for V and 5 bases for J; bases not matched to a gene: 11. CDR3 size: 16 residues. CDR1 is MNHNS, CDR2 SASEGT, per germline. CDR3: CASSVIKGTAHNEQFF. For the CDR3, the DNA is TGTGCCAGCAGTGTAATAAAAGGGACAGCGCACAATGAGCAGTTCTTC.

The chain is built from TRBV19 and TRBJ1-2; 7 positions agree with TRBD1. Looked up from germline, CDR1 is LNHDA and CDR2 is SQIVND (reference sequence). Unmatched junction bases numbered 9, after V lost 3 bases and J lost 8 bases. This CDR3 is 14 amino acids long. CDR3 DNA: TGTGCCAGTAGTATCGAGAGGGGGCGAAGCGGCTACACCTTC. This codes for CASSIERGRSGYTF.

This chain uses TRBV7-9 with TRBJ2-1; 7 bases map to TRBD2. This CDR3 is built from 15 residues. The trim removed 2 bases at V and 3 bases at J, leaving 4 bases unmatched. The germline CDR1 and CDR2 sequences are SEHNR and FQNEAQ (reference sequence). The CDR3 DNA reads TGTGCCAGCAGCTTATTGGGCGGGGGCTACAATGAGCAGTTCTTC. Translating gives CASSLLGGGYNEQFF.

This clone has only one observation. The chain recombines TRBV27 with TRBJ2-5; 9 positions agree with TRBD2. Germline V gene sequence: CDR1 MNHEY, CDR2 SMNVEV (reference sequence). With 0 bases clipped from V and 1 base from J, the junction kept 3 bases outside the gene matches. CDR3 size: 16 residues. The CDR3 bases are TGTGCCAGCAGTTTATCAGGCGGGAGGGTCCAAGAGACCCAGTACTTC. Protein sequence: CASSLSGGRVQETQYF.

This clone is a singleton in its sample. The chain joins TRBV14 to TRBJ2-1; 11 nucleotides align to TRBD2. Per germline, CDR1 SGHDN and CDR2 FVKESK. This CDR3 has 16 amino acids. The trim removed 1 base at V and 7 bases at J, leaving 6 bases unmatched. The CDR3 region has the DNA TGTGCCAGCAGCCAAGGGTCCCTAGCGGGGGGTAATGAGCAGTTCTTC. Translation: CASSQGSLAGGNEQFF.

In its sample, this clone was seen a few times. The genes are TRBV2 and TRBJ1-2, with no clear D. Trimming took 0 bases from V and 4 from J, leaving 9 bases between them. CDR1 is SNHLY, CDR2 FYNNEI, per germline. This CDR3 has 14 residues. CDR3 loop: CASSEARGPYGYTF. In DNA form, the CDR3 reads TGTGCCAGCAGTGAAGCGCGGGGTCCCTATGGCTACACCTTC. Drawing the rest from reference TRBV2 and TRBJ1-2, the complete variable domain is EPEVTQTPSHQVTQMGQEVILRCVPISNHLYFYWYRQILGQKVEFLVSFYNNEISEKSEIFDDQFSVERPDGSNFTLKIRSTKLEDSAMYFCASSEARGPYGYTFGSGTRLTVV.

The rearrangement links TRBV3-1 (or the pseudogene TRBV3-2) to TRBJ2-2; TRBD1 agrees at 8 bases. V gave up 1 base and J gave up 7 bases; unmatched junction bases: 5. This CDR3 has 15 amino acids. Germline CDR1 and CDR2: LGHDT and YNNKEL (reference sequence). The CDR3 loop is CASSQAQGGNGELFF. CDR3 sequence (DNA): TGTGCCAGCAGCCAAGCACAGGGGGGTAACGGGGAGCTGTTTTTT.

The V call is TRBV6-5, the J call TRBJ1-6; the match to TRBD1 covers 7 bases. The V gene end was trimmed by 11 bases and the J gene end by 9 bases; junction bases not matched to a gene: 10. This CDR3 spans 13 amino acids. The germline gives CDR1 MNHEY, CDR2 SVGAGI. This CDR3 reads CAAVDRAGSPLHF. The CDR3 DNA reads TGTGCCGCGGTCGACAGGGCTGGTTCACCCCTCCACTTT.

The rearrangement links TRBV6-5 to TRBJ1-1; unclear D gene. Germline assignment: CDR1 MNHEY and CDR2 SVGAGI. The V gene lost 7 bases and the J gene lost 0 bases, with 9 bases spanning the gap. The CDR3 covers 13 residues. CDR3 nucleotides: TGTGCCAGCATTTCAGACATGAACACTGAAGCTTTCTTT. Translation gives CASISDMNTEAFF.

The CDR3 is CASSPGDRNLSPLHF. Written as DNA, the CDR3 is TGCGCCAGCAGCCCCGGGGACAGGAATTTATCACCCCTCCACTTT. The chain couples TRBV5-1 to TRBJ1-6, with TRBD1 identical over 8 bases. With V trimmed by 4 bases and J by 10 bases, 10 bases remained unmatched. The germline V gene encodes CDR1 SGHRS and CDR2 YFSETQ. CDR3 length: 15 residues.

This sequence joins TRBV27 and TRBJ1-5, with D tentatively TRBD1 (6 bases). The CDR3 runs to 14 residues. Trimming pared 5 bases from V and 2 bases from J, leaving 10 bases between. Germline lookup yields CDR1 MNHEY and CDR2 SMNVEV (reference sequence). The CDR3 sequence is CASSPRQGNQPQHF. The CDR3 bases are TGTGCCAGCAGTCCCCGACAGGGCAATCAGCCCCAGCATTTT.

The chain uses TRBV18 and TRBJ2-5, with D perhaps matching TRBD1 (5 bases). The germline V gene has CDR1 KGHSH and CDR2 LQKENI. The CDR3 runs to 13 residues. Deletions cut 3 bases from V and 5 bases from J, with 10 bases between. CDR3 region: CASSPGHAETQYF. In DNA form, the CDR3 reads TGTGCCAGCTCACCGGGGCATGCGGAGACCCAGTACTTC.

The chain carries TRBV9 and TRBJ1-2; unclear D gene. The CDR3 loop spans 13 amino acids. The ends were cut back, 0 bases at V and 5 bases at J, with 8 bases in the middle. CDR1 is SGDLS and CDR2 is YYNGEE in the germline V gene. CDR3: CASSVAPLYGYTF. The CDR3, as DNA: TGTGCCAGCAGCGTAGCCCCCCTATATGGCTACACCTTC.

The chain joins TRBV30 to TRBJ2-2; TRBD1 aligns across 7 bases. The CDR3 covers 15 residues. Trimming took 3 bases from V and 0 from J; bases not matched to a gene: 4. Per the germline V gene, CDR1 is GTSNPN and CDR2 is SVGIG (reference sequence). CDR3 nucleotides: TGTGCCTGGAGACAGGGGAACGCGAACACCGGGGAGCTGTTTTTT. Its protein product is CAWRQGNANTGELFF.

The chain is built from TRBV25-1 and TRBJ1-2; a weak D match, TRBD1 (6 bases). The CDR3 is 14 residues long. The V gene lost 4 bases and the J gene lost 8 bases, with 17 bases spanning the gap. Germline CDR1 and CDR2: MGHDK and SYGVNS. CDR3 sequence: CASSVSGTRGGYTF. The CDR3 bases are TGTGCCAGCAGTGTATCCGGGACAAGAGGAGGCTACACCTTC.

The J gene is TRBJ2-3, the V gene TRBV9; 9 nucleotides line up with TRBD1. With V trimmed by 3 bases and J by 9 bases, 11 bases remained unmatched. Germline CDR1 is SGDLS and CDR2 is YYNGEE. CDR3 length: 15 amino acids. CDR3 sequence (DNA): TGTGCCAGCAGCGCCACAGGGGGCGGTCTGCGGACGCAGTATTTT. Protein sequence: CASSATGGGLRTQYF.

The chain has TRBV7-2 and TRBJ2-1; D not certain. The CDR3 is 12 residues long. The V end lost 4 bases, the J end lost 6 bases, and 7 bases lay between the germline ends. Per the germline V gene, CDR1 is SGHTA and CDR2 is FQGNSA. The CDR3 is CASSSQRNEQFF. The CDR3, as DNA: TGTGCCAGCAGCTCCCAGCGCAATGAGCAGTTCTTC.

V gene TRBV24-1 combines with J gene TRBJ2-4; possible D gene TRBD1, 8 bases. Germline V gives CDR1 KGHDR, CDR2 SFDVKD. The germline V and J ends were trimmed by 4 bases and 0 bases, with 15 bases remaining between them. The CDR3 has 17 amino acids. The CDR3 region has the DNA TGTGCCACCAGTGACTCACAGGGGGGGATAGCCAAAAACATTCAGTACTTC. It is translated as CATSDSQGGIAKNIQYF.

This clone has just a few counts. The chain joins TRBV14 to TRBJ1-3; possible D gene TRBD1, 5 bases. The CDR3 covers 17 residues. Germline loops: CDR1 SGHDN, CDR2 FVKESK. Trimming shortened V by 4 bases and J by 0 bases, and 16 bases separated the two germline ends. In DNA form, the CDR3 reads TGTGCCAGCAGCCCTCCCCCCCAGGGCTACTCTGGAAACACCATATATTTT. This translates into CASSPPPQGYSGNTIYF.

As DNA, the CDR3 is TGCGCCAGCAGCTTGCAGCCAGGGTATAGCAATCAGCCCCAGCATTTT. Translating gives CASSLQPGYSNQPQHF. The chain employs TRBV5-1 and TRBJ1-5; a possible D gene is TRBD1 (5 bases). There are 16 residues in the CDR3. The germline V and J ends were trimmed by 1 base and 0 bases, with 11 bases remaining between them. In germline, CDR1 is SGHRS, CDR2 YFSETQ.

This sequence joins TRBV5-1 and TRBJ2-3; 9 nucleotides match TRBD2. Per germline, CDR1 SGHRS and CDR2 YFSETQ. The CDR3 extends over 17 amino acids. The V segment lost 4 bases and the J segment 7 bases; nucleotides outside the gene matches: 16. CDR3 region: CASSPSQSGGIPNTQYF. The CDR3, as DNA: TGCGCCAGCAGCCCCTCTCAGAGCGGGGGGATACCTAATACGCAGTATTTT.

This clone occurred a few times. The chain carries TRBV10-2 and TRBJ2-1; D unresolved. The germline CDR1 and CDR2 sequences are WSHSY and SAAADI. The CDR3 has 13 residues. The V gene lost 7 bases and the J gene lost 4 bases, with 11 bases spanning the gap. The CDR3 loop reads CASNSLGYNEQFF. The CDR3 DNA reads TGCGCCAGCAACAGCCTTGGGTACAATGAGCAGTTCTTC.

In its sample, this clone was seen once. The chain uses TRBV11-3 and TRBJ2-1, with 11 bases aligning to TRBD2. The CDR3 is made up of 15 amino acids. The V gene's germline CDR1 is SGHNT and CDR2 YENEEA. Trimming removed 5 bases from V and 6 bases from J; junction bases left unmatched: 6. CDR3 nucleotide sequence: TGTGCCAGCAGCGCGAGCCTAGCGGGGGGCAATGAGCAGTTCTTC. Protein product: CASSASLAGGNEQFF.

This chain connects TRBV7-8 to TRBJ1-1; D is perhaps TRBD1 (6 bases). This CDR3 comprises 16 residues. From germline, CDR1 is SGHVS and CDR2 FQNEAQ. Trimming removed 5 bases at V and 1 base at J, with 17 bases between. The CDR3 nucleotides read TGTGCCAGCAGCAAAGGGGGAGGGCCCAGGAACACTGAAGCTTTCTTT. Translated, it gives CASSKGGGPRNTEAFF.

The genes are TRBV19 and TRBJ2-4; 10 positions agree with TRBD1. Trimming removed 3 bases from V and 9 bases from J; junction bases left unmatched: 5. The CDR3 length is 14 residues. Germline CDR1 LNHDA, CDR2 SQIVND (reference sequence). CDR3 sequence: CASSIGTGASIQYF. The DNA for the CDR3 is TGTGCCAGTAGTATCGGGACAGGGGCCTCCATTCAGTACTTC.

The chain joins TRBV5-1 to TRBJ1-2; D perhaps matches TRBD1 (5 bases). The V end lost 4 bases, the J end lost 4 bases, and 17 bases lay between the germline ends. The germline CDR1 and CDR2 sequences are SGHRS and YFSETQ. This CDR3 is 15 amino acids long. The CDR3 loop reads CASSPGQASGYGYTF. CDR3 sequence (DNA): TGCGCCAGCAGCCCCGGACAAGCTAGCGGCTATGGCTACACCTTC.

The chain is built from TRBV7-2 and TRBJ2-5, with D possibly being TRBD2 (5 bases). The CDR3 totals 14 residues. Germline V gives CDR1 SGHTA, CDR2 FQGNSA. Trimming took 5 bases from V and 3 from J, leaving 13 bases between them. CDR3 amino acids: CASSAWTREETQYF. CDR3 DNA sequence: TGTGCCAGCAGCGCTTGGACGCGGGAAGAGACCCAGTACTTC. Full variable domain (missing parts from reference TRBV7-2 and TRBJ2-5): GAGVSQSPSNKVTEKGKDVELRCDPISGHTALYWYRQSLGQGLEFLIYFQGNSAPDKSGLPSDRFSAERTGGSVSTLTIQRTQQEDSAVYLCASSAWTREETQYFGPGTRLLVL.